A single sample gave rise to the 32 T cell receptor beta chains below, sequenced in a study of blood T cells in healthy people across ages (dated by TCRdb to the mid-2010s). The library was produced with 5' RACE. These reads were obtained on an Illumina HiSeq 2500. A second PCR of about 6 to 11 cycles was performed with a sample-barcoded 5' primer and a J-beta primer mix. Clones were called with MiXCR by TCRdb after fastp trimmed the public reads at Q25, and only in-frame beta chains were retained. Rows matching on CDR3 protein sequence are summarized as one entry with the most common DNA and genes. The sample table records approximately 1.5 million distinct CDR3 sequences; approximately 43% of these occur just once. The ten largest clonotypes hold around 4% of the sample. Source material: blood. The source is a woman younger than 35 in good health.

The chain has TRBV5-1 and TRBJ2-1, with TRBD2 identical over 8 bases. CDR1 is SGHRS, CDR2 YFSETQ, per germline. The CDR3 is 16 amino acids. V was pared by 4 bases and J by 0 bases, with 6 bases of the junction left unmatched. This CDR3 reads CASSMKSGSSYNEQFF. The CDR3 DNA reads TGCGCCAGCAGCATGAAAAGCGGGAGCTCCTACAATGAGCAGTTCTTC.

This clonotype was seen at least ten times. The rearrangement joins TRBV28 to TRBJ1-4; a weak D match, TRBD1 (6 bases). V lost 4 bases, J lost 7 bases, and 7 bases lay in between. Looked up from germline, CDR1 is MDHEN and CDR2 is SYDVKM. This CDR3 comprises 12 residues. The CDR3 bases are TGTGCCAGCAGTTCCAGGGGTGAAAAACTGTTTTTT. Its translation is CASSSRGEKLFF.

This clonotype appeared a single time. The chain employs TRBV20-1 and TRBJ2-1, with a weak D call TRBD2 (6 bases). CDR1 and CDR2 (germline): DFQATT, SNEGSKA (reference sequence). V was shortened by 5 bases and J by 2 bases, with 13 bases between the two germline ends. The CDR3 runs to 14 residues. CDR3 loop: CSAYKRAPYNEQFF. The CDR3 DNA sequence: TGCAGTGCTTACAAGCGGGCCCCCTACAATGAGCAGTTCTTC.

V and J are TRBV5-1 and TRBJ2-3; possibly TRBD2 for D (5 bases). Germline assignment: CDR1 SGHRS and CDR2 YFSETQ. CDR3 size: 14 residues. V was shortened by 6 bases and J by 2 bases, with 13 bases between the two germline ends. CDR3: CASTLGKTTDTQYF. In DNA, the CDR3 is TGCGCCAGCACTCTCGGGAAGACCACAGATACGCAGTATTTT.

As DNA, the CDR3 is TGCGCCAGCAGCCGGACAGAGCACTATGGCTACACCTTC. This encodes CASSRTEHYGYTF. The chain links TRBV5-1 to TRBJ1-2; tentative D call: TRBD1 (6 bases). Germline CDR1 and CDR2: SGHRS and YFSETQ. Trimming took off 4 bases at V and 3 bases at J, with 10 bases between the two ends. The CDR3 has 13 residues.

V and J are TRBV6-5 and TRBJ2-7, with TRBD2 matching over 8 bases. Germline CDR1 and CDR2: MNHEY and SVGAGI. CDR3 length: 15 residues. J was trimmed by 1 base and V by 6 bases; bases with no gene match: 8. CDR3 amino acids: CASRRGGGSSYEQYF. The CDR3 nucleotides read TGTGCCAGCAGACGGGGGGGTGGGAGTTCCTACGAGCAGTACTTC.

The sample holds a few counts of this clonotype. The V and J genes are TRBV6-5 and TRBJ2-3; D possibly corresponds to TRBD2 (5 bases). Trimming removed 0 bases at V and 0 bases at J, with 10 bases between. This CDR3 comprises 16 residues. CDR1 is MNHEY and CDR2 is SVGAGI in the germline V gene. The CDR3 DNA reads as TGTGCCAGCAGTTACTCCGCGGGTATTAGCACAGATACGCAGTATTTT. Protein: CASSYSAGISTDTQYF.

This chain joins TRBV7-9 and TRBJ1-4, with a tentative D call TRBD1 (5 bases). The CDR3 is made up of 14 amino acids. Germline V gives CDR1 SEHNR, CDR2 FQNEAQ (reference sequence). V lost 3 bases and J 4 bases, leaving 9 bases between the germline ends. This chain's CDR3 is CASSFGGVNEKLFF. The DNA for the CDR3 is TGTGCCAGCAGCTTCGGGGGAGTTAATGAAAAACTGTTTTTT. Based on the CDR3 plus reference TRBV7-9 and TRBJ1-4, the full variable domain is DTGVSQNPRHKITKRGQNVTFRCDPISEHNRLYWYRQTLGQGPEFLTYFQNEAQLEKSRLLSDRFSAERPKGSFSTLEIQRTEQGDSAMYLCASSFGGVNEKLFFGSGTQLSVL.

This clonotype was detected once. V is TRBV6-5 and J is TRBJ2-2; 9 bases line up with TRBD1. This CDR3 has 16 amino acids. After removal of 6 bases from V and 6 bases from J, the junction contained 11 bases not matched to a gene. CDR1 is MNHEY, CDR2 SVGAGI, per germline. The CDR3 sequence is CASSQTGGLMAGELFF. As DNA, the CDR3 is TGTGCCAGCAGCCAGACAGGGGGATTGATGGCCGGGGAGCTGTTTTTT.

This chain connects TRBV4-3 to TRBJ2-7, with 7 positions matching TRBD1. The ends lost 1 base at V and 4 bases at J; junction bases unmatched: 7. Germline lookup yields CDR1 LGHNA and CDR2 YSLEER. The CDR3 sequence is 15 residues long. CDR3 coding DNA: TGCGCCAGCAGCCAAGGGGCAGGGGGTTTTTACGAGCAGTACTTC. Translated, it gives CASSQGAGGFYEQYF.

The chain recombines TRBV2 with TRBJ2-1; D is uncertain. The germline gives CDR1 SNHLY, CDR2 FYNNEI. The CDR3 is made up of 11 amino acids. V lost 7 bases and J 6 bases, leaving 7 bases between the germline ends. In nucleotides, the CDR3 is TGTGCCAGCACCGTCCCCAATGAGCAGTTCTTC. The encoded protein is CASTVPNEQFF. The complete variable domain, with remaining parts taken from reference TRBV2 and TRBJ2-1, reads EPEVTQTPSHQVTQMGQEVILRCVPISNHLYFYWYRQILGQKVEFLVSFYNNEISEKSEIFDDQFSVERPDGSNFTLKIRSTKLEDSAMYFCASTVPNEQFFGPGTRLTVL.

This clonotype was observed a few times. At one end the junction does not follow the germline gene, possibly because of a read error. This chain connects TRBV28 to TRBJ2-7; D tentatively fits TRBD1 or TRBD2 (5 bases each). This CDR3 region has 13 residues. Germline CDR1 is MDHEN and CDR2 is SYDVKM. CDR3 in amino acids: CASRLSGTHEQYF. CDR3 bases: TGTGCCAGCAGGTTATCCGGGACCCACGAGCAGTACTTC.

The chain links TRBV5-1 to TRBJ2-3; no definite D call. The germline V and J ends were trimmed by 4 bases and 3 bases, with 9 bases remaining between them. The V gene's germline CDR1 is SGHRS and CDR2 YFSETQ. The length of the CDR3 is 13 residues. The CDR3 region is CASSVQRTDTQYF. As DNA, the CDR3 is TGCGCCAGCAGCGTGCAGAGGACAGATACGCAGTATTTT.

This clonotype showed up many times. The chain couples TRBV20-1 to TRBJ2-7; 8 bases fit TRBD2. The CDR3 sequence is 15 residues long. Per germline, CDR1 DFQATT and CDR2 SNEGSKA (reference sequence). Losses at the gene ends were 3 bases for V and 0 bases for J; bases not matched to a gene: 7. For the CDR3, the DNA is TGCAGTGCTAGGAGGTGGCGGGGGGACTCCTACGAGCAGTACTTC. It encodes CSARRWRGDSYEQYF.

The rearrangement uses TRBV6-1 and TRBJ2-7; D tentatively reads TRBD1 or TRBD2 (6 bases each). This CDR3 has 14 amino acids. Germline-derived CDR1 and CDR2 are MNHNS and SASEGT. V was cut by 2 bases and J by 7 bases, with 15 bases left in between. CDR3 region: CASSERGGWDEQYF. CDR3 in DNA: TGTGCCAGCAGTGAACGAGGGGGGTGGGATGAGCAGTACTTC.

At least ten counts were recorded for this clonotype. The chain uses TRBV5-1 and TRBJ1-2, with D unresolved. The germline gives CDR1 SGHRS, CDR2 YFSETQ. Deletions cut 4 bases from V and 0 bases from J, with 10 bases between. The CDR3 extends over 14 amino acids. The CDR3 DNA sequence: TGCGCCAGCAGCGCCCAGACCTCTAACTATGGCTACACCTTC. It specifies CASSAQTSNYGYTF.

CDR3 sequence reads: CSATGNQPQHF. CDR3 nucleotide sequence: TGCAGTGCTACGGGGAATCAGCCCCAGCATTTT. The chain is built from TRBV20-1 and TRBJ1-5; D gene unclear. This CDR3 is 11 amino acids long. Germline CDR1 is DFQATT and CDR2 is SNEGSKA (reference sequence). Trimming stripped 4 bases from V and 4 bases from J, with 5 bases between.

The gene calls are TRBV11-2 and TRBJ2-7, with no clear D. V was pared by 4 bases and J by 7 bases, with 17 bases between. Germline CDR1 and CDR2: SGHAT and FQNNGV. The CDR3 contains 14 residues. DNA for the CDR3: TGTGCCAGCAGCTCCTCCACCTATCTCAATGAGCAGTACTTC. Its protein is CASSSSTYLNEQYF.

This clonotype was observed a handful of times. CDR3 nucleotides: TGTGCCAGCAGCCTATCGGGGAGCGAGAGCACAGATACGCAGTATTTT. Translating it yields CASSLSGSESTDTQYF. The V and J genes are TRBV3-1 and TRBJ2-3; a weak D match, TRBD2 (5 bases). The CDR3 has 16 residues. Germline V lookup: CDR1 LGHDT, CDR2 YNNKEL (reference sequence). Trimming pared 4 bases from V and 0 bases from J, leaving 14 bases between.

This clonotype was detected many times. The chain couples TRBV6-6 to TRBJ2-3; D is ambiguous. Trimming removed 0 bases at V and 2 bases at J, with 6 bases between. This CDR3 has 14 amino acids. In germline, CDR1 is MNHNY, CDR2 SVGAGI (reference sequence). The CDR3 is CASSYSANTDTQYF. CDR3 DNA: TGTGCCAGCAGTTACTCGGCGAACACAGATACGCAGTATTTT.

V and J are TRBV11-2 and TRBJ2-1; 8 nucleotides agree with TRBD1. Germline V gene sequence: CDR1 SGHAT, CDR2 FQNNGV. The CDR3 totals 15 residues. V lost 5 bases and J lost 6; bases outside the gene matches: 9. CDR3: CASSPTQGGGNEQFF. The CDR3 nucleotides are TGTGCCAGCAGCCCGACACAGGGGGGTGGCAATGAGCAGTTCTTC. Combining the CDR3 with reference TRBV11-2 and TRBJ2-1 gives the whole variable domain EAGVAQSPRYKIIEKRQSVAFWCNPISGHATLYWYQQILGQGPKLLIQFQNNGVVDDSQLPKDRFSAERLKGVDSTLKIQPAKLEDSAVYLCASSPTQGGGNEQFFGPGTRLTVL.

This clonotype appeared a few times. V and J are TRBV9 and TRBJ1-2, with unresolved D. V lost 3 bases, J lost 4 bases, and 10 bases lay in between. The CDR3 covers 13 residues. Germline V gene lookup returns CDR1 SGDLS and CDR2 YYNGEE. This CDR3 reads CASSDEISYGYTF. DNA of the CDR3: TGTGCCAGCAGCGATGAGATAAGCTATGGCTACACCTTC.

This sequence joins TRBV7-2 and TRBJ1-2, with a weak D call TRBD1 (5 bases). Germline lookup yields CDR1 SGHTA and CDR2 FQGNSA. This CDR3 is built from 17 residues. Trimming removed 2 bases from V and 0 bases from J, with 16 bases in between. CDR3 sequence: CASSLFDRTNANYGYTF. In nucleotides, the CDR3 is TGTGCCAGCAGCTTATTTGACAGAACTAATGCTAACTATGGCTACACCTTC.

V usage is TRBV27 and J usage is TRBJ1-2; 7 bases agree with TRBD1. The CDR3 extends over 16 amino acids. Trimming at V came to 2 bases and at J to 0 bases, leaving 6 bases not matched to a gene. CDR1 and CDR2 from the germline V gene are MNHEY and SMNVEV (reference sequence). CDR3 sequence: CASSLNQGDPNYGYTF. CDR3 DNA sequence: TGTGCCAGCAGTTTAAACCAGGGGGACCCTAACTATGGCTACACCTTC.

In DNA form, the CDR3 reads TGCAGTGCTAGATCGCCTAGCGGTGCTACCTACGAGCAGTACTTC. The encoded protein is CSARSPSGATYEQYF. The chain employs TRBV20-1 and TRBJ2-7; 7 bases are shared with TRBD2. The CDR3 loop spans 15 amino acids. V trimming: 2 bases; J trimming: 2 bases; junction bases outside the gene matches: 9. Germline V gene data show CDR1 as DFQATT and CDR2 as SNEGSKA (reference sequence).

V usage is TRBV5-8 and J usage is TRBJ2-7; 14 bases match TRBD2. Germline values: CDR1 SGHTS, CDR2 YDEGEE. V shed 2 bases, J shed 6 bases, and the junction held 10 bases outside the gene matches. CDR3 size: 17 residues. CDR3 DNA sequence: TGTGCCAGCAGCTTACCGGGACTAGCGGGAGACGACACCGAGCAGTACTTC. Translation: CASSLPGLAGDDTEQYF.

This chain uses TRBV5-1 with TRBJ2-1, with TRBD2 matching 9 bases. This CDR3 has 16 amino acids. The germline gives CDR1 SGHRS, CDR2 YFSETQ. V trimming: 4 bases; J trimming: 5 bases; junction bases outside the gene matches: 10. CDR3 region: CASSLPLAGANNEQFF. The CDR3 DNA follows: TGCGCCAGCAGCCTCCCCTTAGCGGGAGCGAACAATGAGCAGTTCTTC.

This rearrangement joins TRBV3-1 to TRBJ1-5; D is unclear. The CDR3 extends over 14 amino acids. Trimming removed 0 bases from V and 5 bases from J, with 8 bases in between. Germline assignment: CDR1 LGHDT and CDR2 YNNKEL (reference sequence). The CDR3, as DNA: TGTGCCAGCAGCCAAGAACGGTGGGATCAGCCCCAGCATTTT. Its protein is CASSQERWDQPQHF.

V and J are TRBV20-1 and TRBJ1-1; D is perhaps TRBD1 (5 bases). Germline V lookup: CDR1 DFQATT, CDR2 SNEGSKA (reference sequence). Trimming took off 7 bases at V and 1 base at J, with 13 bases between the two ends. The length of the CDR3 is 13 residues. The CDR3 nucleotides read TGCAGTGTCCCCGGGGCCTCGAACACTGAAGCTTTCTTT. Encoded protein: CSVPGASNTEAFF.

The gene calls are TRBV7-2 and TRBJ1-5; 7 bases agree with TRBD1. The CDR3 length is 13 residues. V shed 5 bases and J 4 bases; nucleotides not matched to a gene: 2. The germline V gene has CDR1 SGHTA and CDR2 FQGNSA. The CDR3 protein is CASSKQGNQPQHF. CDR3 DNA sequence: TGTGCCAGCAGCAAACAGGGGAATCAGCCCCAGCATTTT. The full variable domain, completed using reference TRBV7-2 and TRBJ1-5, is GAGVSQSPSNKVTEKGKDVELRCDPISGHTALYWYRQSLGQGLEFLIYFQGNSAPDKSGLPSDRFSAERTGGSVSTLTIQRTQQEDSAVYLCASSKQGNQPQHFGDGTRLSIL.

This clonotype was counted only a few times. The chain carries TRBV10-3 and TRBJ2-3; TRBD2 matches 11 bases. Germline lookup yields CDR1 ENHRY and CDR2 SYGVKD. The CDR3 runs to 16 residues. With V trimmed by 0 bases and J by 6 bases, 5 bases remained unmatched. The CDR3 DNA reads TGTGCCATCAGTGAGTCGATAGCGGGGGGGAGCGATACGCAGTATTTT. Protein: CAISESIAGGSDTQYF.

The V call is TRBV27, the J call TRBJ2-2; possible D gene TRBD1, 6 bases. From germline, CDR1 is MNHEY and CDR2 SMNVEV (reference sequence). This CDR3 has 16 amino acids. V was pared by 5 bases and J by 0 bases, with 13 bases between. The CDR3 DNA follows: TGTGCCAGCAGTGACACAGGGTTGTCGAACACCGGGGAGCTGTTTTTT. It yields the protein CASSDTGLSNTGELFF.